This T cell receptor beta chain came from a study of cytomegalovirus exposure and HLA in healthy donors. Study background: When over 300 donors were genotyped, about 81% of them were found to fall in the Caucasian-associated ancestry cluster.

The CDR3 covers 14 residues. With 6 bases clipped from V and 6 bases from J, the junction kept 8 bases outside the gene matches. Germline V CDR1 and CDR2: MDHEN, SYDVKM. Many counts were recorded for this clone. Amplification used 60 Vbeta primers and 13 Jbeta primers. Generated by immunoSEQ multiplex PCR, the TCRdb table keeps only in-frame clones and is missing some. The repertoire holds over 250,000 clones, with roughly 85% as singletons. The sample taken for sequencing was PBMCs. This rearrangement joins TRBV28 to TRBJ2-3, with 8 bases matching TRBD2. This TCR was recovered from a man aged 40-50 years in good health and CMV-seropositive. This CDR3 reads CASRSPGLEDTQYF. CDR3 DNA: TGTGCCAGCAGGTCTCCGGGACTAGAGGATACGCAGTATTTT.